The clone carrying this T cell receptor (beta chain) was seen repeatedly, ten times or more. Its cognate antigen is unknown. The ends were cut back, 4 bases at V and 7 bases at J, with 14 bases in the middle. Germline V gene data show CDR1 as MDHEN and CDR2 as SYDVKM. The CDR3 has 14 amino acids. This entry is derived from a study of T cells in Graves' hyperthyroidism and ophthalmopathy. Findings and caveats of the study: Within blood appeared most thyroid clonotypes that had expanded above 0.001. The model foresaw ophthalmopathy a median around 6.8 months prior to onset.

Diagnoses used clinical symptoms, serum thyroxine and TRAb, thyroid ultrasound and orbital computed tomography. The PBMCs studied were ones that came from 10 ml fresh peripheral blood. Amplification of TCR beta CDR3 regions used RNA as the template. First-round RT-PCR with HTBI primers amplified the TCR CDR3 region. TCRdb re-called the multiplex PCR reads through MiXCR, storing one row per CDR3 protein. The sample holds about 400,000 distinct CDR3 sequences; over 13% are singletons and the top ten take 28%. The specimen was blood. The genes are TRBV28 and TRBJ2-1, with unresolved D. This TCR was sampled from a man aged 50 or older with Graves' ophthalmopathy. CDR3 protein: CASSSKPTGNEQFF. CDR3 DNA: TGTGCCAGCAGTTCTAAGCCCACTGGGAATGAGCAGTTCTTC. Filled out from reference TRBV28 and TRBJ2-1, the complete variable domain reads DVKVTQSSRYLVKRTGEKVFLECVQDMDHENMFWYRQDPGLGLRLIYFSYDVKMKEKGDIPEGYSVSREKKERFSLILESASTNQTSMYLCASSSKPTGNEQFFGPGTRLTVL.